Listed below are T cell receptor beta chains from one sample, sequenced in a study of identical twins. MiXCR, run by TCRdb on the 5' RACE reads, gives a single entry per CDR3 protein. This sample has some 790,000 distinct CDR3 sequences; 18% occur once, and the top ten carry roughly 14%. Separately, the same data were catalogued under a study of T cells expressing NK-cell markers.

Sequences were obtained from PBMCs. These receptors were obtained from a woman younger than 30 in good health. Each CDR3 is given with its conserved first and last residue. The D gene is left open where the match is weak. Size tells how often a clone was seen (once, few, many) or the class of an expanded clone, and some rows leave it out.

d_gene: NA; abundance: many; v_gene: TRBV7-2; j_gene: TRBJ2-3; CDR3nt: TGTGCCAGCAGCTCCTATCTGGGCGATACGCAGTATTTT; CDR3aa: CASSSYLGDTQYF
d_gene: NA; abundance: NA; v_gene: TRBV4-3; j_gene: TRBJ2-5; CDR3nt: TGCGCCAGCAGCCACCTCCCTCAGGGAGAAGAGACCCAGTACTTC; CDR3aa: CASSHLPQGEETQYF
d_gene: NA; abundance: few; v_gene: TRBV5-1; j_gene: TRBJ2-3; CDR3nt: TGCGCCAGCAGCTTATACAGGGATTTGGCAATTGATACGCAGTATTTT; CDR3aa: CASSLYRDLAIDTQYF
d_gene: NA; abundance: few; v_gene: TRBV20-1; j_gene: TRBJ2-7; CDR3nt: TGCAGTGCAGCGGGACAAGGCTACGAGCAGTACTTC; CDR3aa: CSAAGQGYEQYF
d_gene: NA; abundance: few; v_gene: TRBV6-6; j_gene: TRBJ2-1; CDR3nt: TGTGCCAGCAGGGGACTCTTATACAATGAGCAGTTCTTC; CDR3aa: CASRGLLYNEQFF
d_gene: NA; abundance: NA; v_gene: TRBV5-1; j_gene: TRBJ2-3; CDR3nt: TGCGCCAGCAGCTTGGAGTGGTCAGATACGCAGTATTTT; CDR3aa: CASSLEWSDTQYF
d_gene: NA; abundance: few; v_gene: TRBV27; j_gene: TRBJ2-1; CDR3nt: TGTGCCAGCAGTTTTTCCGACAGGTACAATGAGCAGTTCTTC; CDR3aa: CASSFSDRYNEQFF
d_gene: NA; abundance: many; v_gene: TRBV29-1; j_gene: TRBJ2-5; CDR3nt: TGCAGCGGGACCGTCCAAGAGACCCAGTACTTC; CDR3aa: CSGTVQETQYF
d_gene: TRBD2; abundance: few; v_gene: TRBV24-1; j_gene: TRBJ2-1; CDR3nt: TGTGCCACCAGTGACAGAGCGGGGGCGAACTACAATGAGCAGTTCTTC; CDR3aa: CATSDRAGANYNEQFF
d_gene: TRBD2; abundance: few; v_gene: TRBV5-1; j_gene: TRBJ2-3; CDR3nt: TGCGCCAGCAGCTCCCGGGCCGGGACTAGCGGGGGGGCGCAGTATTTT; CDR3aa: CASSSRAGTSGGAQYF
d_gene: NA; abundance: NA; v_gene: TRBV3-1; j_gene: TRBJ2-7; CDR3nt: TGTGCCAGCAGCCAAGAGGCTCGGGGATACGAGCAGTACTTC; CDR3aa: CASSQEARGYEQYF
d_gene: TRBD2; abundance: NA; v_gene: TRBV20-1; j_gene: TRBJ2-3; CDR3nt: TGCAGTGCAGACCTAGGCGGGAGTTCTATTTTTTCAGATACGCAGTATTTT; CDR3aa: CSADLGGSSIFSDTQYF
d_gene: NA; abundance: NA; v_gene: TRBV9; j_gene: TRBJ2-7; CDR3nt: TGTGCCAGCAGCGTACAAGCGGGTTCCTACGAGCAGTACTTC; CDR3aa: CASSVQAGSYEQYF
d_gene: NA; abundance: NA; v_gene: TRBV6-1; j_gene: TRBJ2-7; CDR3nt: TGTGCCAGCAGCCCGTCTCGACCCTACGAGCAGTACTTC; CDR3aa: CASSPSRPYEQYF
d_gene: TRBD1; abundance: few; v_gene: TRBV18; j_gene: TRBJ2-7; CDR3nt: TGTGCCAGCTCACCGGACAGGGTCGAGCAGTACTTC; CDR3aa: CASSPDRVEQYF
d_gene: NA; abundance: NA; v_gene: TRBV2; j_gene: TRBJ1-2; CDR3nt: TGTGCCAGCAGTGAAGAGGACGATCCTTACACCTTC; CDR3aa: CASSEEDDPYTF
d_gene: NA; abundance: few; v_gene: TRBV4-2; j_gene: TRBJ2-7; CDR3nt: TGTGCCAGCAGCCAGGCGGGATCCAGCGCCTACGAGCAGTACTTC; CDR3aa: CASSQAGSSAYEQYF
d_gene: TRBD1; abundance: few; v_gene: TRBV7-6; j_gene: TRBJ1-3; CDR3nt: TGTGCCAGCAGCCCGGGACAGTGGCTCTCTGGAAACACCATATATTTT; CDR3aa: CASSPGQWLSGNTIYF
d_gene: NA; abundance: few; v_gene: TRBV7-2; j_gene: TRBJ1-1; CDR3nt: TGTGCCAGCAGCCCTGAACATACTGAAGCTTTCTTT; CDR3aa: CASSPEHTEAFF
d_gene: NA; abundance: NA; v_gene: TRBV12-3/TRBV12-4; j_gene: TRBJ1-1; CDR3nt: TGTGCCAGCAGGATAACAGGGTGGCCTGAAGCTTTCTTT; CDR3aa: CASRITGWPEAFF
d_gene: NA; abundance: NA; v_gene: TRBV6-5; j_gene: TRBJ1-1; CDR3nt: TGTGCCAGCAGTTACTCGAGACTAACATTGGAAGCTTTCTTT; CDR3aa: CASSYSRLTLEAFF
d_gene: NA; abundance: few; v_gene: TRBV6-2/TRBV6-3; j_gene: TRBJ2-4; CDR3nt: TGTGCCAGCACCAACCAGGCCGGGGGCAACATTCAGTACTTC; CDR3aa: CASTNQAGGNIQYF
d_gene: TRBD2; abundance: NA; v_gene: TRBV20-1; j_gene: TRBJ2-1; CDR3nt: TGCAGTGCTAGACCCCTAGCGGGGGGTAGAAATGAGCAGTTCTTC; CDR3aa: CSARPLAGGRNEQFF
d_gene: NA; abundance: few; v_gene: TRBV5-1; j_gene: TRBJ1-4; CDR3nt: TGCGCCAGCAGCCTTCAGTCGGAGCGGGAAAAACTGTTTTTT; CDR3aa: CASSLQSEREKLFF
d_gene: NA; abundance: NA; v_gene: TRBV4-2; j_gene: TRBJ2-7; CDR3nt: TGTGCCAGCAGCCTAAAAACGGGACTCTCCTACGAGCAGTACTTC; CDR3aa: CASSLKTGLSYEQYF
d_gene: TRBD1; abundance: NA; v_gene: TRBV2; j_gene: TRBJ1-2; CDR3nt: TGTGCCAGCAGCAGGGGGCCAGGGGGTGATGGCTACACCTTC; CDR3aa: CASSRGPGGDGYTF
d_gene: NA; abundance: NA; v_gene: TRBV11-1; j_gene: TRBJ2-2; CDR3nt: TGTGCCAGCAGCATACCGACCCAGGGCCTGCCGAACACCGGGGAGCTGTTTTTT; CDR3aa: CASSIPTQGLPNTGELFF
d_gene: NA; abundance: NA; v_gene: TRBV6-4; j_gene: TRBJ1-1; CDR3nt: TGTGCCAGCAGTGACTCGGCAGGGCTTGGGGACACTGAAGCTTTCTTT; CDR3aa: CASSDSAGLGDTEAFF
d_gene: TRBD2; abundance: few; v_gene: TRBV5-1; j_gene: TRBJ2-3; CDR3nt: TGCGCCAGCAGCTTGGAGTTAGCGGGGGGCACAGATACGCAGTATTTT; CDR3aa: CASSLELAGGTDTQYF
d_gene: TRBD1; abundance: NA; v_gene: TRBV7-9; j_gene: TRBJ2-7; CDR3nt: TGTGCCAGCAGCTTAGCGCAAGGGACAGGGGGCTACGAGCAGTACTTC; CDR3aa: CASSLAQGTGGYEQYF
d_gene: NA; abundance: many; v_gene: TRBV5-1; j_gene: TRBJ2-3; CDR3nt: TGCGCCAGCAGCTTGGATGCAGATACGCAGTATTTT; CDR3aa: CASSLDADTQYF
d_gene: TRBD1; abundance: NA; v_gene: TRBV6-1; j_gene: TRBJ1-6; CDR3nt: TGTGCCAGCAGTGCAGGGGGCGCGTGGAATTCACCCCTCCACTTT; CDR3aa: CASSAGGAWNSPLHF
d_gene: NA; abundance: few; v_gene: TRBV12-3/TRBV12-4; j_gene: TRBJ1-2; CDR3nt: TGTGCCAGCACCTACAGGGTTTCTAACTATGGCTACACCTTC; CDR3aa: CASTYRVSNYGYTF